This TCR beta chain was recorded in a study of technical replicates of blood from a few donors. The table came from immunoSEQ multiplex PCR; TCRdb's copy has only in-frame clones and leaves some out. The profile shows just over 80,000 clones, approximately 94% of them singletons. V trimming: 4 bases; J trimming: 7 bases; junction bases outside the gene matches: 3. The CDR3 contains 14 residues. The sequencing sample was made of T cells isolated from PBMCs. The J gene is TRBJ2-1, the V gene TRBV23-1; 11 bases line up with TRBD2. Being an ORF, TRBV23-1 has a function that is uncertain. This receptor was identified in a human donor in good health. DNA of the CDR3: TGCGCCAGCAGTCCAGGGACTAGCGGAAATGAGCAGTTCTTC. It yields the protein CASSPGTSGNEQFF.